This record concerns one T cell receptor (beta chain) sequence. The record originates from a study of shared clonotypes between healthy human individuals. When replicate PCRs were run on sorted subsets, they used 150 to 250 ng DNA, tens of thousands of T cell genomes. The protocol was immunoSEQ multiplex PCR, while the TCRdb copy is restricted to in-frame clones and leaves out a portion. The sample records 550,000 to 700,000 clones, roughly 73% being singletons. The sequence derives from a woman aged 25 to 39 in good health. Sequenced input: memory CD4+ T cells sorted from blood. This sample's subset: CD45RA-negative fraction.

In nucleotides, the CDR3 is TGTGCCAGCAGCCCAACTAGGGATACGCAGTATTTT. It is translated as CASSPTRDTQYF. The chain employs TRBV11-2 and TRBJ2-3, with a weak D call TRBD2 (5 bases). Germline lookup yields CDR1 SGHAT and CDR2 FQNNGV. Trimming cost V 5 bases and J 6 bases, with 9 bases left between them. The CDR3 totals 12 residues.